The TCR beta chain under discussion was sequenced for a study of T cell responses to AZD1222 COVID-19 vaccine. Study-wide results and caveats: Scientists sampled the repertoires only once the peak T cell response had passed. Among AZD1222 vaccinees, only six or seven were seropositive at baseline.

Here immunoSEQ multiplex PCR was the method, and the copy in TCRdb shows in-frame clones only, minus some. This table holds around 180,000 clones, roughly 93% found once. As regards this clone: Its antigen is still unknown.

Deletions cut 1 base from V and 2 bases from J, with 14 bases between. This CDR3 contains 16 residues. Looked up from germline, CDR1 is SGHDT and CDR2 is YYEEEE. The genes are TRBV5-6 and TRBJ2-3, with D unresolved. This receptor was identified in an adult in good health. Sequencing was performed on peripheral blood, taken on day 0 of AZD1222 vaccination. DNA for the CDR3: TGTGCCAGCAGCTTGTGGGTAGCCAGGTCCACAGATACGCAGTATTTT. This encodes CASSLWVARSTDTQYF. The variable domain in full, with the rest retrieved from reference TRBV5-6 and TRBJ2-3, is DAGVTQSPTHLIKTRGQQVTLRCSPKSGHDTVSWYQQALGQGPQFIFQYYEEEERQRGNFPDRFSGHQFPNYSSELNVNALLLGDSALYLCASSLWVARSTDTQYFGPGTRLTVL.